This T cell receptor beta chain was obtained from a study of post-analysis software for immune sequencing data. CDR1 is SGHRS and CDR2 is YFSETQ in the germline V gene. V lost 2 bases and J 0 bases, leaving 12 bases between the germline ends. The CDR3 covers 17 residues. Overall study results and limits: Controls showed lower frequencies than patients for four to six TRBV segments, and TRBV5-6, TRBV5-1 and TRBV20-1 were among these. Diversity measured as normalized Chao1 was significantly lower in multiple sclerosis patients than in controls.

As to this clonotype: What it binds is not known.

Sequencing libraries made from TCR beta cDNA carried unique molecular identifiers. TCRdb redid the calling of the PCR reads with MiXCR, one entry per CDR3 protein. Of hundreds of thousands of distinct CDR3 sequences in the sample, about 50% were seen once. The receptor was derived from a girl aged 5-17 years with multiple sclerosis. The sample taken for sequencing was blood. V and J are TRBV5-1 and TRBJ2-6, with D maybe TRBD2 (5 bases). The CDR3 nucleotides are TGCGCCAGCAGCTTAGAGGGAGCAAGCTCTGGGGCCAACGTCCTGACTTTC. It translates to CASSLEGASSGANVLTF.